Sequencing of this TCR beta chain was carried out in a study of breast tumors, draining lymph nodes, adjacent tissues. General observations from the study: Luminal-like breast cancer showed significantly higher tumor–nontumor repertoire similarity than basal-like. Tumors had less TCR diversity than lymph nodes, more than nontumor tissue. Most tumor T cells seemingly derive from lymph node, then expand in tumor. The lymph node origin of tumor T cells was framed as consistent with a hypothesis, not demonstrated.

As regards this clonotype: Its target is unknown.

With 3 bases clipped from V and 3 bases from J, the junction kept 2 bases outside the gene matches. Germline V CDR1 and CDR2: LNHDA, SQIVND (reference sequence). The CDR3 length is 15 residues. In TCRdb, the multiplex PCR reads were re-called with MiXCR into one record per CDR3 protein. The sample has over 10,000 distinct CDR3 sequences, approximately 50% seen once. This chain uses TRBV19 with TRBJ2-3, with 11 bases aligning to TRBD1. This clonotype was obtained from a female donor with breast cancer. Some clones in this sample may be carry-over from other donors' samples. The sequencing sample was made of tumor-adjacent breast tissue. The CDR3 loop reads CASSIRDRGTDTQYF. The CDR3 DNA reads TGTGCCAGTAGTATCCGGGACAGGGGGACAGATACGCAGTATTTT.